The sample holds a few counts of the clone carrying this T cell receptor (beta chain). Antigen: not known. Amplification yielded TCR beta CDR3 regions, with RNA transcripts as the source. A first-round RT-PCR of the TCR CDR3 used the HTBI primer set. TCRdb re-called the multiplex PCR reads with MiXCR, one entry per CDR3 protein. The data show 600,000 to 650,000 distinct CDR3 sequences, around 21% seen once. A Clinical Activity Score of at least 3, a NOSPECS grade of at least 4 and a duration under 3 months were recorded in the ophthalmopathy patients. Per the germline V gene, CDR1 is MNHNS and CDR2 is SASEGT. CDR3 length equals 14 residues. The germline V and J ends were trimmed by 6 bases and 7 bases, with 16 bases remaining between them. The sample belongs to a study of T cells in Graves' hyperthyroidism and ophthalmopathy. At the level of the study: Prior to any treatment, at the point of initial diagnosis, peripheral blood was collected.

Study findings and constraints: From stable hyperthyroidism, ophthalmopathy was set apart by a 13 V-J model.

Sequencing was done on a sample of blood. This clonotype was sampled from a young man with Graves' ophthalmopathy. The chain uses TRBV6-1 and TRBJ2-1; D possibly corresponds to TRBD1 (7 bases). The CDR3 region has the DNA TGTGCCAGCAGAGGCAGGGGGGCGCATAATGAGCAGTTCTTC. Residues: CASRGRGAHNEQFF.